Given below is one T cell receptor (beta chain) in context. No antigen is known for it. The sample has other DNA sequences that encode this CDR3 too. The assay was run at deep level. The table came from immunoSEQ multiplex PCR; TCRdb's copy has only in-frame clones and leaves some out. This sample yields roughly 2.2 million clones, of which more than 80% are seen a single time; about 0.39% belongs to the top ten. This sample is drawn from a study of shared clonotypes between healthy human individuals. Study at large: There were three CD4 naive, three CD4 memory, two CD8 naive and one CD8 memory plates per donor.

Overall study results and limits: There were few donors, and this limited the genetic and exposure-history diversity represented.

Trimming took 6 bases from V and 3 from J, leaving 11 bases between them. The CDR3 length is 13 residues. The germline CDR1 and CDR2 sequences are MNHEY and SMNVEV (reference sequence). The chain is built from TRBV27 and TRBJ1-1; D is perhaps TRBD1 (5 bases). Sequenced sample: naive CD4+ T cells from PBMCs. Specified subset: CD45RA+ positively selected. The receptor's source is a young man in good health. Some clones in this sample may be carry-over from other donors' samples. In nucleotides, the CDR3 is TGTGCCAGCAGCCTGTCCAGGGACACTGAAGCTTTCTTT. It is translated as CASSLSRDTEAFF.